At least ten counts were recorded for the clone carrying this TCR beta chain. Its matching antigen is unknown. In the authors' methods: The authors used CDR3 differences across clinicopathological groups to build a distant-metastasis classifier for papillary thyroid cancer. TCRdb re-clonotyped the PCR reads via MiXCR. Here the V and J calls rest on TCRdb's processing, not on the authors' analysis. The table records 30,000 or so clones, about 15% of them present only once. These data belong to a study of metastatic and nonmetastatic thyroid tumors. On the study more broadly: Blood and tumor or nodule tissue repertoires from malignant and benign thyroid patients were compared. Study conclusions and caveats: Significantly higher TCR beta diversity was reportedly seen in malignant thyroid tumors than benign nodules, in blood and tumor.

All patients were untreated before thyroid surgery. Sequencing used blood. The clonotype originates from a female donor with papillary thyroid cancer or a benign thyroid nodule (not recorded which). Some clones in this sample may be carry-over from other donors' samples.

The CDR3 DNA reads as TGTGCCACTCTTAGTCCGGGACAGGGGGTTTATGGGGCCAACGTCCTGACTTTC. Protein product: CATLSPGQGVYGANVLTF. The chain combines TRBV24-1 with TRBJ2-6; 11 nucleotides agree with TRBD1. CDR1 and CDR2 from the germline V gene are KGHDR and SFDVKD. V lost 10 bases to trimming and J lost 3 bases; unmatched junction nucleotides: 13. This CDR3 is built from 18 residues.